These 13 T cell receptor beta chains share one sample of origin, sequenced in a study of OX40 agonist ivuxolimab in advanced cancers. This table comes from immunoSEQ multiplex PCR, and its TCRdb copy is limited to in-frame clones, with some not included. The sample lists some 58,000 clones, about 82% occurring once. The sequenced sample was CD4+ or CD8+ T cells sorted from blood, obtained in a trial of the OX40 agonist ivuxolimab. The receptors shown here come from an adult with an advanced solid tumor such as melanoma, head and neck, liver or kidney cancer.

Written as DNA, the CDR3 is TGCGCCAGCAGCTGGAGGGGACTAGCGGGAGACAATGAGCAGTTCTTC. Its protein is CASSWRGLAGDNEQFF. The genes are TRBV5-1 and TRBJ2-1, with 14 bases lining up with TRBD2. The CDR3 consists of 16 residues. V was clipped by 3 bases and J by 5 bases; unmatched bases: 4. Germline V CDR1 and CDR2: SGHRS, YFSETQ.

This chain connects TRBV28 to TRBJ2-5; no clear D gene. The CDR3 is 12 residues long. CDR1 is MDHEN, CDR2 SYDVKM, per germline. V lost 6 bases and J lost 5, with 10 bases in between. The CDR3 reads CASRETSETQYF. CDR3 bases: TGTGCCAGCAGGGAGACCTCCGAGACCCAGTACTTC.

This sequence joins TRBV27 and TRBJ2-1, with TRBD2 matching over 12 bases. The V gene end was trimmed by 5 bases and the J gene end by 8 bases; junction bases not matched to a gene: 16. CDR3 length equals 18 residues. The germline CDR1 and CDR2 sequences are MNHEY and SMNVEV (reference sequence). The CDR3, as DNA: TGTGCCAGCAGTCCCTTAGCCGAGACTAGCGGGAGAGTTCATGAGCAGTTCTTC. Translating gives CASSPLAETSGRVHEQFF.

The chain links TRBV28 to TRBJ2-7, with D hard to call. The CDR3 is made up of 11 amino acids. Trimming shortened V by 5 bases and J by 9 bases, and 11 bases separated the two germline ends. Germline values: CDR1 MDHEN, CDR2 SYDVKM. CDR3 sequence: CASSPGYAQYF. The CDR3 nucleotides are TGTGCCAGCAGTCCGGGCTATGCGCAGTACTTC.

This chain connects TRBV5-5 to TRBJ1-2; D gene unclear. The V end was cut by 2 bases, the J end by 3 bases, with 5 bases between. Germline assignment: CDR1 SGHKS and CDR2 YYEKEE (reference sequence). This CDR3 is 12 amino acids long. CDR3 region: CASSFGDYGYTF. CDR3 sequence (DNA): TGTGCCAGCAGCTTTGGGGACTATGGCTACACCTTC.

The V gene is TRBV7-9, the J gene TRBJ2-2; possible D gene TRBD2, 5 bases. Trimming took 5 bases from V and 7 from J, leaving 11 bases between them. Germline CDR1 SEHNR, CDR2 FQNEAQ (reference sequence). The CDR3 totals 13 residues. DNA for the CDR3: TGTGCCAGCAGCGCCCTCGCGGGCGGGGAGCTGTTTTTT. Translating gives CASSALAGGELFF. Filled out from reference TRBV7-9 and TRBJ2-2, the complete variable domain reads DTGVSQNPRHKITKRGQNVTFRCDPISEHNRLYWYRQTLGQGPEFLTYFQNEAQLEKSRLLSDRFSAERPKGSFSTLEIQRTEQGDSAMYLCASSALAGGELFFGEGSRLTVL.

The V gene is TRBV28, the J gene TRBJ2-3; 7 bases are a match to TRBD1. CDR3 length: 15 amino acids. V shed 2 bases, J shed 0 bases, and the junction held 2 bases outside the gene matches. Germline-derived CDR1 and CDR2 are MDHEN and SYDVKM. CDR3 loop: CASSLEDRSTDTQYF. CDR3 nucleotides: TGTGCCAGCAGTTTAGAGGACAGGAGCACAGATACGCAGTATTTT.

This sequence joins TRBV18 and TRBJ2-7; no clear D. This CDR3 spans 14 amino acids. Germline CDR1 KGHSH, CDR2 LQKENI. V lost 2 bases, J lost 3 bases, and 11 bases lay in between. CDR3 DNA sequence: TGTGCCAGCTCACCAGTAGGGAATAGCTACGAGCAGTACTTC. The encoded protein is CASSPVGNSYEQYF.

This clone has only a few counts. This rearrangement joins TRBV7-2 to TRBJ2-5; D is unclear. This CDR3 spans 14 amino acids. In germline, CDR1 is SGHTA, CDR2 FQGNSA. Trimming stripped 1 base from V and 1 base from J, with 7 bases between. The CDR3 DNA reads TGTGCCAGCAGCTTAGTGCTGGCCCAAGAGACCCAGTACTTC. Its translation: CASSLVLAQETQYF.

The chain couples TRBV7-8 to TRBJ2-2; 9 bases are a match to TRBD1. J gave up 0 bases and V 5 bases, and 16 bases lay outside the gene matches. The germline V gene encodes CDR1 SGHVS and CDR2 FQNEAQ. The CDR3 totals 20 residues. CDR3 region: CASSASLGTGPNSNTGELFF. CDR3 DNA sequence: TGTGCCAGCAGCGCCTCACTTGGGACAGGGCCCAACTCGAACACCGGGGAGCTGTTTTTT.

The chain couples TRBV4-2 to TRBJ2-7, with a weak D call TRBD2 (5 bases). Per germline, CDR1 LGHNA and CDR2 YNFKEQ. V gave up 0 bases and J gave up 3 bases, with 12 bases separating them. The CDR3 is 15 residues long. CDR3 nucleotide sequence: TGTGCCAGCAGCCAAGAATCGGGAATATTCTACGAGCAGTACTTC. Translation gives CASSQESGIFYEQYF.

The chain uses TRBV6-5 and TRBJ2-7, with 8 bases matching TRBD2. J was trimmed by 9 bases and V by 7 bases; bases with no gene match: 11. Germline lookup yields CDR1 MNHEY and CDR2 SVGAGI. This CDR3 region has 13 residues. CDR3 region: CASTGGLGGGQYF. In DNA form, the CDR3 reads TGTGCCAGCACAGGTGGCCTCGGGGGGGGGCAGTACTTC.

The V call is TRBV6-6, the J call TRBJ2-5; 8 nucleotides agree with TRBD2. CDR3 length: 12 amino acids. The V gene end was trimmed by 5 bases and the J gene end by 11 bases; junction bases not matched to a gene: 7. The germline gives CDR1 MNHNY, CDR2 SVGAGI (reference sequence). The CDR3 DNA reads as TGTGCCAGCAGTACCGGAGCGGGGGAGCAGTACTTC. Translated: CASSTGAGEQYF.